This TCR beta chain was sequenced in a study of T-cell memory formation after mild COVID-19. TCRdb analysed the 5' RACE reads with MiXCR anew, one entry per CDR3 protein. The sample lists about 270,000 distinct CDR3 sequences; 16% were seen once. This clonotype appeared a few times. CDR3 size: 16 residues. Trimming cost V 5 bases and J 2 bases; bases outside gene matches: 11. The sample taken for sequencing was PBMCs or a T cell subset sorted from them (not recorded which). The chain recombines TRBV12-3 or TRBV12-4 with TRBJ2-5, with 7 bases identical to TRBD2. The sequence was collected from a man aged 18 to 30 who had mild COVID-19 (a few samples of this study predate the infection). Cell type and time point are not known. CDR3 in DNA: TGTGCCAGCAGTGCCCGGAGCGGGGTGATACAAGAGACCCAGTACTTC. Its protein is CASSARSGVIQETQYF.